One sample yielded the 9 T cell receptor beta chains listed below, sequenced in a study of T cell responses to AZD1222 COVID-19 vaccine. Only in-frame clones appear in the TCRdb table, and some are missing; sequencing was by immunoSEQ multiplex PCR. The data hold about 89,000 clones, with about 82% observed a single time. Source: peripheral blood, taken 28 days after the second AZD1222 dose. These receptors came from an adult who received the AZD1222 COVID-19 vaccine.

The gene calls are TRBV21-1 and TRBJ2-4; TRBD2 is the table's D call and was not checked against the DNA. TRBV21-1 is flagged as a pseudogene. The CDR3 length is 21 residues. CDR3 sequence: CASSKDRGLAGEVRAKNIQYF. Here the CDR3 DNA reads TGTGCCAGCAGCAAAGATAGAGGATTAGCGGGAGAGGTGAGGGCCAAAAACATTCAGTACTTC.

This clone appeared once. A single base separates this from a much larger clone, so it may be a read error. This chain connects TRBV19 to TRBJ1-1; tentative D call: TRBD1 (5 bases). The CDR3 totals 14 residues. Germline CDR1 reads LNHDA; CDR2 reads SQIVND (reference sequence). CDR3 residues: CASSPAGLNTETFF. The CDR3 nucleotides are TGTGCCAGTAGCCCGGCGGGGCTGAACACTGAAACTTTCTTT. Looking up the rest from reference TRBV19 and TRBJ1-1 gives the full variable domain: DGGITQSPKYLFRKEGQNVTLSCEQNLNHDAMYWYRQDPGQGLRLIYYSQIVNDFQKGDIAEGYSVSREKKESFPLTVTSAQKNPTAFYLCASSPAGLNTETFFGQGTRLTVV.

The rearrangement uses TRBV9 and TRBJ1-3; D unclear. This CDR3 region has 17 residues. V was trimmed by 0 bases and J by 0 bases, leaving 13 bases between them. Germline CDR1 reads SGDLS; CDR2 reads YYNGEE. CDR3 DNA: TGTGCCAGCAGCGTAGATGAGGTCGGATCCTCTGGAAACACCATATATTTT. Translated: CASSVDEVGSSGNTIYF. Based on the CDR3 plus reference TRBV9 and TRBJ1-3, the full variable domain is DSGVTQTPKHLITATGQRVTLRCSPRSGDLSVYWYQQSLDQGLQFLIQYYNGEERAKGNILERFSAQQFPDLHSELNLSSLELGDSALYFCASSVDEVGSSGNTIYFGEGSWLTVV.

The chain is built from TRBV6-5 and TRBJ2-3; 8 bases map to TRBD1. CDR1 and CDR2 (germline): MNHEY, SVGAGI. V gave up 5 bases and J gave up 13 bases; unmatched junction bases: 8. CDR3 length equals 12 residues. CDR3 sequence: CASSPSDREEYF. CDR3 bases: TGTGCCAGCAGTCCCTCGGACAGGGAGGAGTATTTT.

V and J are TRBV7-9 and TRBJ1-2; the match to TRBD1 covers 7 bases. The germline CDR1 and CDR2 sequences are SEHNR and FQNEAQ (reference sequence). The J segment lost 2 bases and the V segment lost 5 bases, leaving 2 bases of the junction unmatched. The length of the CDR3 is 13 residues. CDR3 in DNA: TGTGCCAGCAGCCAACAGGGGAACTATGGCTACACCTTC. Its protein product is CASSQQGNYGYTF.

The chain links TRBV10-3 to TRBJ2-3; 10 bases line up with TRBD2. The J segment lost 1 base and the V segment lost 3 bases, leaving 4 bases of the junction unmatched. The CDR3 runs to 16 residues. CDR1 and CDR2 (germline): ENHRY, SYGVKD. CDR3 sequence (DNA): TGTGCCATCAGTGATCCTCTAGCGGGAGGCACAGATACGCAGTATTTT. It yields the protein CAISDPLAGGTDTQYF.

The gene calls are TRBV5-5 and TRBJ2-1; 12 positions agree with TRBD2. CDR1 and CDR2 from the germline V gene are SGHKS and YYEKEE (reference sequence). The CDR3 is 16 residues long. After removal of 2 bases from V and 9 bases from J, the junction contained 9 bases not matched to a gene. The CDR3 spells CASSFVSSGRGLEQFF. Written as DNA, the CDR3 is TGTGCCAGCAGCTTCGTTTCTAGCGGGAGGGGGCTTGAGCAGTTCTTC.

This chain connects TRBV18 to TRBJ2-5; the D call may be TRBD1 or TRBD2 (5 bases each). CDR3 length: 16 residues. V gave up 4 bases and J gave up 4 bases, with 19 bases separating them. CDR1 and CDR2 (germline): KGHSH, LQKENI. Here the CDR3 reads CASSRQPGTEGETQYF. CDR3 nucleotides: TGTGCCAGCTCACGTCAACCGGGGACCGAGGGAGAGACCCAGTACTTC.

The V and J genes are TRBV28 and TRBJ1-2, with TRBD1 matching over 7 bases. V lost 8 bases and J lost 4; bases outside the gene matches: 4. Germline V gene sequence: CDR1 MDHEN, CDR2 SYDVKM. The CDR3 contains 12 residues. The CDR3 bases are TGTGCCAGCGGACAGGAGGCCTATGGCTACACCTTC. Amino acid sequence: CASGQEAYGYTF.